The clone carrying this T cell receptor beta chain has a count of ten or more. This entry belongs to a study of early T cells in non-severe SARS-CoV-2 infection. Overall study: Investigators sequenced bulk RNA drawn from unsorted whole blood, and chains remained unpaired.

Attachment of unique molecular identifiers was made to individual cDNA molecules. TCRdb used MiXCR to reprocess the 5' RACE reads, holding one entry per CDR3 protein. The sample includes approximately 69,000 distinct CDR3 sequences, over 9.5% of them seen just once. The receptor's source is an adult who was a healthcare worker with PCR-confirmed SARS-CoV-2 infection or an uninfected control (not recorded which). The source was whole blood, collected at baseline.

In nucleotides, the CDR3 is TGTGCCAGCAGTTTAAGTCTCGGCGGGGGTAACACTGAAGCTTTCTTT. It yields the protein CASSLSLGGGNTEAFF. V and J are TRBV12-3 or TRBV12-4 and TRBJ1-1; TRBD1 might be the D (5 bases). This CDR3 comprises 16 residues. Trimming removed 2 bases from V and 2 bases from J, with 15 bases in between.